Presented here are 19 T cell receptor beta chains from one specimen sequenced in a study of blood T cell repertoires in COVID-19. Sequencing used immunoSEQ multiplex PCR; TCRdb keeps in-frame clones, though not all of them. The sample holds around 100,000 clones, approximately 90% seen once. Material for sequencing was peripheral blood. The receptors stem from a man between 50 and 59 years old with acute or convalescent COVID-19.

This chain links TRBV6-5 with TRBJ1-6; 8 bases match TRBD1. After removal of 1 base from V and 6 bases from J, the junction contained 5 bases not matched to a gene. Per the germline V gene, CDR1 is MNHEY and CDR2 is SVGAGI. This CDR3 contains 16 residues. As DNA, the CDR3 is TGTGCCAGCAGTTACTATGGACAGGGAGGTAATTCACCCCTCCACTTT. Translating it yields CASSYYGQGGNSPLHF.

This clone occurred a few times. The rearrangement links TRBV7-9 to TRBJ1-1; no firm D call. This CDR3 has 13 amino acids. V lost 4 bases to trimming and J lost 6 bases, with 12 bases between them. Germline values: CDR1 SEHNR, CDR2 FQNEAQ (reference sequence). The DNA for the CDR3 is TGTGCCAGCAGCTGGGTTCTAGGCTCTGAAGCTTTCTTT. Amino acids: CASSWVLGSEAFF.

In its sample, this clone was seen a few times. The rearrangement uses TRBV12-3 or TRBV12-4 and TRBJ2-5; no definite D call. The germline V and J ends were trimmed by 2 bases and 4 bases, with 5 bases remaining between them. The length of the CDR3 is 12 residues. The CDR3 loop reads CASSLTRETQYF. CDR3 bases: TGTGCCAGCAGTTTAACAAGAGAGACCCAGTACTTC.

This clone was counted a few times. In nucleotides, the CDR3 is TGTGCCAGCAGCTTGAGAATAAGGGAGAGGGATACGCAGTATTTT. It is translated as CASSLRIRERDTQYF. The rearrangement joins TRBV5-5 to TRBJ2-3; a possible D gene is TRBD2 (5 bases). The germline V gene encodes CDR1 SGHKS and CDR2 YYEKEE (reference sequence). The CDR3 extends over 15 amino acids. Between the trimmed V and J ends, which lost 1 base and 6 bases, there was a span of 15 bases. Drawing the rest from reference TRBV5-5 and TRBJ2-3, the complete variable domain is DAGVTQSPTHLIKTRGQQVTLRCSPISGHKSVSWYQQVLGQGPQFIFQYYEKEERGRGNFPDRFSARQFPNYSSELNVNALLLGDSALYLCASSLRIRERDTQYFGPGTRLTVL.

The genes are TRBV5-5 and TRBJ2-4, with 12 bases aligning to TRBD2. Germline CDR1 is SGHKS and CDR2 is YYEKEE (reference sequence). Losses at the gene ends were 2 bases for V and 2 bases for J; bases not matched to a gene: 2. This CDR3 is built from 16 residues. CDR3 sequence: CASSFLAGGTKNIQYF. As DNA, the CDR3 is TGTGCCAGCAGCTTTCTAGCGGGGGGGACCAAAAACATTCAGTACTTC.

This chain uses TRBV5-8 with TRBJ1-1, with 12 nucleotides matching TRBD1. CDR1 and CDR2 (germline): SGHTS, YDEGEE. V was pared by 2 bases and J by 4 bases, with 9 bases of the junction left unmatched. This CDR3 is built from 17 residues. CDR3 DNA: TGTGCCAGCAGCTTTGGGACAGGGGGCTCCCTGAGCACTGAAGCTTTCTTT. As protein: CASSFGTGGSLSTEAFF. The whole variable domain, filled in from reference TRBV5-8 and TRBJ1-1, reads EAGVTQSPTHLIKTRGQQATLRCSPISGHTSVYWYQQALGLGLQFLLWYDEGEERNRGNFPPRFSGRQFPNYSSELNVNALELEDSALYLCASSFGTGGSLSTEAFFGQGTRLTVV.

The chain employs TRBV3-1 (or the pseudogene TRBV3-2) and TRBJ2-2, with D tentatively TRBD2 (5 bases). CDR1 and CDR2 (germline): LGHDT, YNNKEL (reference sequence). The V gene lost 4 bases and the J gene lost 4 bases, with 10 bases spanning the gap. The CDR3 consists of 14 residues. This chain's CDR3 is CASSPSGLTGELFF. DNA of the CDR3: TGTGCCAGCAGCCCATCCGGACTCACCGGGGAGCTGTTTTTT.

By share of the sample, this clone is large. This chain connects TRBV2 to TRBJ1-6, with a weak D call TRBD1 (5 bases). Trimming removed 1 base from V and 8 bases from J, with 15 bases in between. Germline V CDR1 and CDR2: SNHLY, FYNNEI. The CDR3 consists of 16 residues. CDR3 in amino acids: CASSEERGFLDSPLHF. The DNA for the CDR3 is TGTGCCAGCAGTGAAGAAAGGGGATTTCTTGATTCACCCCTCCACTTT.

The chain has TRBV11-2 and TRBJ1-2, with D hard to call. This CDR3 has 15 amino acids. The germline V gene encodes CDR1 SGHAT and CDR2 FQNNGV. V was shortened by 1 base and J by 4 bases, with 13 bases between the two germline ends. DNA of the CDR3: TGTGCCAGCAGCTTAGGCGGCAGCCCGACCTATGGCTACACCTTC. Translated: CASSLGGSPTYGYTF.

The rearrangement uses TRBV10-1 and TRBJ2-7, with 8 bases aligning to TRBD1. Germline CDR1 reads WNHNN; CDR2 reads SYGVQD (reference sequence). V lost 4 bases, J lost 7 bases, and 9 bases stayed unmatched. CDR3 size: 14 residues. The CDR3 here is CASSVGRGLGEQYF. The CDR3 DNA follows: TGCGCCAGCAGTGTTGGCAGGGGGCTGGGAGAGCAGTACTTC.

The DNA of the CDR3 is TGCAGTGCTAGTCTACAGGGCTTTGGAAACACCATATATTTT. This gives the protein CSASLQGFGNTIYF. The V call is TRBV20-1, the J call TRBJ1-3; possible D gene TRBD1, 6 bases. With 3 bases removed from V and 3 bases from J, the gap between germline ends came to 12 bases. The CDR3 has 14 amino acids. Germline V gives CDR1 DFQATT, CDR2 SNEGSKA (reference sequence).

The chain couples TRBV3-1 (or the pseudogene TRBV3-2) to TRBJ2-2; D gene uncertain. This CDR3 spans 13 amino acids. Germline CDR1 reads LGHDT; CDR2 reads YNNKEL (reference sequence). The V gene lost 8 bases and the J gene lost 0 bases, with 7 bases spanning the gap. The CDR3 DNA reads TGTGCCAGCCGGAGTGCGAACACCGGGGAGCTGTTTTTT. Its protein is CASRSANTGELFF.

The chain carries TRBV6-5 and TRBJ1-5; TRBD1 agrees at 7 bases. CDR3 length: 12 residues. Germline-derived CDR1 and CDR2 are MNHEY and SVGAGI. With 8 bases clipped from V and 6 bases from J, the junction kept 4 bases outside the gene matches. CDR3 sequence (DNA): TGTGCCAGCGGGGACAGAGGTCAGCCCCAGCATTTT. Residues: CASGDRGQPQHF.

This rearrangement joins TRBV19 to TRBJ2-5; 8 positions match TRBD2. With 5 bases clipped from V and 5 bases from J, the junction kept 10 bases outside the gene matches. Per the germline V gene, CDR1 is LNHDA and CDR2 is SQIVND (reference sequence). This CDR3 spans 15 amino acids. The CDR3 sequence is CASSPGLANAETQYF. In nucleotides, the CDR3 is TGTGCCAGTAGTCCCGGACTAGCCAATGCGGAGACCCAGTACTTC.

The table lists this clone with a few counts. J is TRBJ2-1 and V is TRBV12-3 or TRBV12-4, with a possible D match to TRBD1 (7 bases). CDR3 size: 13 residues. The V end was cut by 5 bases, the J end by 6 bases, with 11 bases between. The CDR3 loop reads CASSGGTVNEQFF. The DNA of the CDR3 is TGTGCCAGCAGTGGCGGGACAGTCAATGAGCAGTTCTTC.

The DNA for the CDR3 is TGTGCCAGCAGCAGGGACTACAGCTCCTACAATGAGCAGTTCTTC. Amino acids: CASSRDYSSYNEQFF. The chain carries TRBV6-2 or TRBV6-3 and TRBJ2-1, with 7 bases identical to TRBD2. Germline V lookup: CDR1 MNHEY, CDR2 SVGEGT. V was clipped by 6 bases and J by 0 bases; unmatched bases: 5. This CDR3 comprises 15 residues.

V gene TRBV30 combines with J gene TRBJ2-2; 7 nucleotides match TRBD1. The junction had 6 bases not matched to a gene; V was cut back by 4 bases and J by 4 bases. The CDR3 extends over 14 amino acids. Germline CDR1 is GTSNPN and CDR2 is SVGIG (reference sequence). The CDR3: CAWTDRVGTGELFF. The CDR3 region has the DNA TGTGCCTGGACCGACAGGGTAGGCACCGGGGAGCTGTTTTTT.

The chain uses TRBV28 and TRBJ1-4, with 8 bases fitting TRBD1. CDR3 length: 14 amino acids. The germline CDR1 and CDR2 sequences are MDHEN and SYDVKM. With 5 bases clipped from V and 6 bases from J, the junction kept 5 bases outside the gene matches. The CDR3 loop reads CASSPGGEDEKLFF. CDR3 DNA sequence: TGTGCCAGCAGTCCAGGGGGCGAGGATGAAAAACTGTTTTTT.

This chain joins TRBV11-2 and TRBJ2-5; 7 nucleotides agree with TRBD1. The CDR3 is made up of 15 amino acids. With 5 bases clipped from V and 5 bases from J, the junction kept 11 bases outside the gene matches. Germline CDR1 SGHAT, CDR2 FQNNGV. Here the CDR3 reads CASSPTGTVEETQYF. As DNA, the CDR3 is TGTGCCAGCAGCCCAACCGGGACAGTGGAGGAGACCCAGTACTTC.